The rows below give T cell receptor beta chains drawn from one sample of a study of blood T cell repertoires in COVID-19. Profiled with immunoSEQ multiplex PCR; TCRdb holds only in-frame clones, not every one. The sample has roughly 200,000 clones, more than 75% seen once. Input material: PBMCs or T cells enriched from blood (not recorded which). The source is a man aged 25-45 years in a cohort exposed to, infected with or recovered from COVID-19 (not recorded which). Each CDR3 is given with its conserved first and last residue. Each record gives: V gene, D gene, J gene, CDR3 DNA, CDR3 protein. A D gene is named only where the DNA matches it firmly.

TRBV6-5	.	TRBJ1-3	TGTGCCAGCAGCACGGGTCTTGGAAACACCATATATTTT	CASSTGLGNTIYF
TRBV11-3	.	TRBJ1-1	TGTGCCAGCAGCCCAACAGGGTCCACTGAAGCTTTCTTT	CASSPTGSTEAFF
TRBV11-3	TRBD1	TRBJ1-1	TGTGCCAGCAGCTCGGGACAGGGTTCGGGGGACACTGAAGCTTTCTTT	CASSSGQGSGDTEAFF
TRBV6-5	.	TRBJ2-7	TGTGCCAGCAGTTCCGAGGTCAGGGGCCACTACGAGCAGTACTTC	CASSSEVRGHYEQYF
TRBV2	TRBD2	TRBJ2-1	TGTGCCAGCCTACTAGCGGGAGGGCCTCAGAATGAGCAGTTCTTC	CASLLAGGPQNEQFF
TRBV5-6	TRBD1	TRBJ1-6	TGTGCCAGCAGCTCAGGACAGGGAGGCTCCTATAATTCACCCCTCCACTTT	CASSSGQGGSYNSPLHF
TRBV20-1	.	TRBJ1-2	TGCAGTGCTAGTACGACAGGAACTAGCTATGGCTACACCTTC	CSASTTGTSYGYTF
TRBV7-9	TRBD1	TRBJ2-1	TGTGCCAGCAGCTTATTCTTCCGGGACAGGACCTACAATGAGCAGTTCTTC	CASSLFFRDRTYNEQFF
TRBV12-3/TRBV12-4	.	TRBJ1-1	TGTGCCAGCAGTTTAAATGGGACTCCGATGGCTTTCTTT	CASSLNGTPMAFF
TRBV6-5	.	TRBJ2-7	TGTGCCAGCAGTTACTCGCAGGGACTCTCCTACGAGCAGTACTTC	CASSYSQGLSYEQYF
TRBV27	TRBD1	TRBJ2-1	TGTGCCAGCAGTTCGGGGACAGATCTCAATGAGCAGTTCTTC	CASSSGTDLNEQFF
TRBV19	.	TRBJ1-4	TGTGCCAGTAGTATTACAGGGCCTAATGAAAAACTGTTTTTT	CASSITGPNEKLFF